The 3 T cell receptor beta chains below come from one sample, sequenced in a study of CD8 T cells in ankylosing spondylitis. MiXCR was run by TCRdb on the 5' RACE reads, yielding one entry per CDR3 protein. The table includes about 200,000 distinct CDR3 sequences, around 13% detected once. The sample taken for sequencing was blood, either unsorted or a sorted T cell fraction (not recorded which). The origin of the receptors is a male donor with ankylosing spondylitis or in good health (not recorded which).

V usage is TRBV27 and J usage is TRBJ2-1; no definite D call. Trimming left V 6 bases short and J 1 base short, with 19 bases between. The CDR3 covers 17 residues. Germline CDR1 reads MNHEY; CDR2 reads SMNVEV (reference sequence). The CDR3 is CASRVTYLPLSYNEQFF. CDR3 DNA sequence: TGTGCCAGCAGAGTTACGTATCTCCCCCTATCCTACAATGAGCAGTTCTTC.

Ten or more counts support this clonotype. V is TRBV27 and J is TRBJ1-2; no reliable D call. Trimming cost V 3 bases and J 8 bases, with 22 bases left between them. The CDR3 is made up of 16 amino acids. Germline CDR1 reads MNHEY; CDR2 reads SMNVEV (reference sequence). CDR3 sequence: CASSFGSPMGPVGYTF. CDR3 in DNA: TGTGCCAGCAGTTTTGGAAGTCCCATGGGCCCGGTCGGCTACACCTTC.

This clonotype was counted between two and nine times. V gene TRBV7-9 combines with J gene TRBJ2-7; D tentatively fits TRBD1 or TRBD2 (6 bases each). CDR1 SEHNR and CDR2 FQNEAQ come from the germline V gene (reference sequence). This CDR3 has 17 amino acids. V lost 1 base and J lost 4, with 20 bases in between. In DNA, the CDR3 is TGTGCCAGCAGCTTAGGGGCAGGGGCGAAGGACTATTACGAGCAGTACTTC. It encodes CASSLGAGAKDYYEQYF.